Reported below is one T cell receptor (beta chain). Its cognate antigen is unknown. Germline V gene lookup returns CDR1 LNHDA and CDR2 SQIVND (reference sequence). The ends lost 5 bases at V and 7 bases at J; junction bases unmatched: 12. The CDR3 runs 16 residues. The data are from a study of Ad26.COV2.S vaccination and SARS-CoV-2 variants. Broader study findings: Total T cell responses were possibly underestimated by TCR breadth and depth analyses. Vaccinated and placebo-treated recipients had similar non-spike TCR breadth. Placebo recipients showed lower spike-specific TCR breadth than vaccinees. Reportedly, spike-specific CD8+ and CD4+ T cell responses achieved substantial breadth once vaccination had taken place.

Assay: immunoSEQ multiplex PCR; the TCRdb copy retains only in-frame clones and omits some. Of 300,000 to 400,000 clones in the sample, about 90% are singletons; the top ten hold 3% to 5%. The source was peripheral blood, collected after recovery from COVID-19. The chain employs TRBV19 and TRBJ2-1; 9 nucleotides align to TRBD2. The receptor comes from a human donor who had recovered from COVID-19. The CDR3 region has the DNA TGTGCCAGTAGTGGAACGGGACTAGCATACTTAAATGAGCAGTTCTTC. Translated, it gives CASSGTGLAYLNEQFF.